These 18 T cell receptor beta chains share one sample of origin, sequenced in a study of blood T cells in healthy people across ages. A second PCR of 7 to 11 cycles used a sample-barcoded 5' primer and a J-beta primer mix. MiXCR, applied by TCRdb to the 5' RACE reads, yields one record per CDR3 protein. Of over a million distinct CDR3 sequences in the sample, approximately 42% are singletons; the top ten hold around 4%. The sequenced sample was blood. The receptors shown here come from a woman between 18 and 29 years old in good health.

The chain is built from TRBV29-1 and TRBJ2-5, with TRBD1 identical over 10 bases. Trimming removed 6 bases from V and 7 bases from J; junction bases left unmatched: 8. This CDR3 has 13 residues. Per germline, CDR1 SQVTM and CDR2 ANQGSEA. CDR3 bases: TGCAGCGTGAAGGGGACAGGGGTGGGGACCCAGTACTTC. It is translated as CSVKGTGVGTQYF.

The rearrangement joins TRBV3-1 to TRBJ1-6; D gene ambiguous. Germline V gene sequence: CDR1 LGHDT, CDR2 YNNKEL (reference sequence). The CDR3 has 15 residues. The ends were cut back, 4 bases at V and 5 bases at J, with 12 bases in the middle. CDR3 coding DNA: TGTGCCAGCAGCCGCCGCGTGTGGGATAATTCACCCCTCCACTTT. Encoded protein: CASSRRVWDNSPLHF.

The V and J genes are TRBV12-3 or TRBV12-4 and TRBJ1-4, with 7 positions matching TRBD1. The trim removed 3 bases at V and 6 bases at J, leaving 4 bases unmatched. CDR3 size: 14 residues. The CDR3 region is CASSFDRAYEKLFF. The CDR3 DNA reads as TGTGCCAGCAGTTTTGACAGGGCTTATGAAAAACTGTTTTTT.

The J gene is TRBJ2-7, the V gene TRBV29-1; 10 bases align to TRBD1. The J segment lost 3 bases and the V segment lost 5 bases, leaving 7 bases of the junction unmatched. Germline V gene lookup returns CDR1 SQVTM and CDR2 ANQGSEA. The CDR3 has 14 residues. The CDR3: CSVSKGQGFYEQYF. The CDR3 region has the DNA TGCAGCGTTTCCAAGGGACAGGGGTTCTACGAGCAGTACTTC.

This clonotype was found a few times. The gene calls are TRBV5-1 and TRBJ1-1, with no clear D. V was pared by 2 bases and J by 0 bases, with 8 bases between. This CDR3 comprises 14 residues. CDR1 and CDR2 from the germline V gene are SGHRS and YFSETQ. CDR3 DNA: TGCGCCAGCAGCTTCGTCGACCTGAACACTGAAGCTTTCTTT. Protein sequence: CASSFVDLNTEAFF.

This clonotype was seen many times. The J gene is TRBJ2-7, the V gene TRBV5-4; maybe TRBD1 (5 bases). Germline V gene sequence: CDR1 SGHNT, CDR2 YYREEE (reference sequence). V lost 2 bases and J lost 2, with 11 bases in between. The length of the CDR3 is 14 residues. In nucleotides, the CDR3 is TGTGCCAGCAGCTTAGGGGTCCCCACCTACGAGCAGTACTTC. It translates to CASSLGVPTYEQYF. The whole variable domain, remainder taken from reference TRBV5-4 and TRBJ2-7, is ETGVTQSPTHLIKTRGQQVTLRCSSQSGHNTVSWYQQALGQGPQFIFQYYREEENGRGNFPPRFSGLQFPNYSSELNVNALELDDSALYLCASSLGVPTYEQYFGPGTRLTVT.

Of note for this clonotype: One end of the junction varies from germline; a read error may be responsible. V gene TRBV7-3 combines with J gene TRBJ2-3; no firm D call. The CDR3 is 16 amino acids. Germline lookup yields CDR1 SGHTA and CDR2 FQGTGA. CDR3: CAGSFRLVSLTDTQYF. The DNA of the CDR3 is TGTGCCGGCAGCTTCCGCCTAGTCAGTCTCACAGATACGCAGTATTTT.

This rearrangement joins TRBV20-1 to TRBJ2-4, with TRBD1 matching 8 bases. The J call may not be correct, given that the DNA end is closer to TRBJ2-5. CDR3 size: 15 residues. Per germline, CDR1 DFQATT and CDR2 SNEGSKA (reference sequence). The CDR3 spells CSARLRTGFSETQYF. The CDR3 bases are TGCAGTGCTAGACTACGGACAGGGTTCTCAGAGACCCAGTACTTC.

This clonotype was counted a few times. The genes are TRBV18 and TRBJ1-1; D gene uncertain. There are 13 residues in the CDR3. The V end lost 6 bases, the J end lost 4 bases, and 12 bases lay between the germline ends. Germline CDR1 is KGHSH and CDR2 is LQKENI. The CDR3 protein is CASSAASGTEAFF. CDR3 DNA: TGTGCCAGCTCGGCGGCCTCAGGCACTGAAGCTTTCTTT.

The rearrangement uses TRBV12-3 or TRBV12-4 and TRBJ1-2; 10 nucleotides align to TRBD1. The ends lost 4 bases at V and 8 bases at J; junction bases unmatched: 7. The CDR3 contains 14 residues. The CDR3 spells CASSSRQGAGGYTF. For the CDR3, the DNA is TGTGCCAGCAGTTCCCGACAGGGGGCGGGCGGCTACACCTTC.

This rearrangement joins TRBV20-1 to TRBJ1-4; possible D gene TRBD1, 6 bases. The CDR3 totals 14 residues. CDR1 is DFQATT and CDR2 is SNEGSKA in the germline V gene (reference sequence). V was trimmed by 0 bases and J by 7 bases, leaving 12 bases between them. The CDR3 DNA follows: TGCAGTGCTAGAGATCCCAGGGGAGCTGAAAAACTGTTTTTT. Translation gives CSARDPRGAEKLFF.

The chain joins TRBV11-2 to TRBJ2-7; D is perhaps TRBD1 (5 bases). The assigned J gene may be wrong: the sequence end matches TRBJ2-5 better. Germline-derived CDR1 and CDR2 are SGHAT and FQNNGV. The CDR3 has 13 amino acids. Written as DNA, the CDR3 is TGTGCCAGCAGCGGATTGGACATCGAGACCCAGTACTTC. It is translated as CASSGLDIETQYF.

J is TRBJ2-3 and V is TRBV4-3, with D unresolved. Trimming took off 4 bases at V and 5 bases at J, with 10 bases between the two ends. This CDR3 is 13 amino acids long. Germline V CDR1 and CDR2: LGHNA, YSLEER. CDR3 protein: CASSPPLEDTQYF. The CDR3 DNA follows: TGCGCCAGCAGCCCGCCCCTTGAAGATACGCAGTATTTT.

There are a few counts of this clonotype. V usage is TRBV4-3 and J usage is TRBJ2-3; no clear D. CDR1 LGHNA and CDR2 YSLEER come from the germline V gene. V was cut by 0 bases and J by 4 bases, with 8 bases left in between. This CDR3 has 14 amino acids. CDR3 nucleotides: TGCGCCAGCAGCCAAGATATGGGCTCAGATACGCAGTATTTT. Translating gives CASSQDMGSDTQYF.

The chain is built from TRBV21-1 and TRBJ1-5; no check of the table's D call, TRBD1, against the DNA was made. TRBV21-1 is flagged as a pseudogene. This CDR3 is 14 amino acids long. The CDR3 reads CASSNQGSRQPQHF. The DNA of the CDR3 is TGTGCCAGCAGCAACCAGGGCTCAAGGCAGCCCCAGCATTTT.

The rearrangement uses TRBV21-1 and TRBJ1-5. TRBV21-1 is noted as a pseudogene. The CDR3 is made up of 14 amino acids. CDR3 nucleotide sequence: TGTGCCAGCAGGGAGAGACACAGCAATCAGCCCCAGCATTTT. It encodes CASRERHSNQPQHF.

The genes are TRBV20-1 and TRBJ2-7; tentatively, D is TRBD2 (5 bases). The CDR3 extends over 15 amino acids. CDR1 and CDR2 (germline): DFQATT, SNEGSKA (reference sequence). Trimming took off 6 bases at V and 9 bases at J, with 27 bases between the two ends. CDR3: CSARVVRRTRYVQYF. CDR3 nucleotide sequence: TGCAGTGCGCGGGTGGTACGACGTACAAGATATGTGCAGTACTTC.

V is TRBV18 and J is TRBJ1-1; no reliable D call. The CDR3 has 16 residues. V shed 3 bases and J shed 2 bases, with 16 bases lying between them. The germline CDR1 and CDR2 sequences are KGHSH and LQKENI. In nucleotides, the CDR3 is TGTGCCAGCTCACCGGGGTTTGGAACCGCTAACACTGAAGCTTTCTTT. It codes for CASSPGFGTANTEAFF.